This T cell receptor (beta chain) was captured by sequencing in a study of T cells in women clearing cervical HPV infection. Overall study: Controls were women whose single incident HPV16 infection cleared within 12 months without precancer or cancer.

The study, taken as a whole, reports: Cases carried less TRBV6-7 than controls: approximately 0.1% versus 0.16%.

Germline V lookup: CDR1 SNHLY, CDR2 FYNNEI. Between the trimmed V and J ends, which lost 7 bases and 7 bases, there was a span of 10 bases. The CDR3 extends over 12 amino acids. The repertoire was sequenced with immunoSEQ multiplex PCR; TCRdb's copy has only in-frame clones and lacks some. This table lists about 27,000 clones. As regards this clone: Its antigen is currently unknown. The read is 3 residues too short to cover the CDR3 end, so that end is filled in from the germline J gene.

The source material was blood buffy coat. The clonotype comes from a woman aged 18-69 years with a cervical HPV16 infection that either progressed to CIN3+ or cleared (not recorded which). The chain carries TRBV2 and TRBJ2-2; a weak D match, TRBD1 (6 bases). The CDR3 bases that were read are TGTGCCAGCATTCAGGGGAACGGGGAG. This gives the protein CASIQGNGE. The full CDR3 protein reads CASIQGNGELFF.